This T cell receptor (beta chain) was retrieved from a study of blood T cell repertoires in COVID-19. Study context: COVID-19 samples, acute and convalescent, were from the United States, Italy and Spain. Sample material is recorded as cDNA or gDNA derived from T cells, B-cell-depleted T cells, or PBMCs.

The germline V gene has CDR1 MDHEN and CDR2 SYDVKM. The CDR3 has 15 amino acids. The V end lost 5 bases, the J end lost 2 bases, and 15 bases lay between the germline ends. Profiling relied on immunoSEQ multiplex PCR, and the TCRdb table lists in-frame clones only, not all of them. The sample lists approximately 290,000 clones; around 85% were seen once. The V and J genes are TRBV28 and TRBJ1-2; the D gene is possibly TRBD1 (6 bases). Material for sequencing was peripheral blood. The receptor comes from a human donor with COVID-19, enrolled during active disease. The donor label of this sample is uncertain. The CDR3 loop reads CASSRRGAGNYGYTF. CDR3 DNA sequence: TGTGCCAGCAGTCGCAGGGGCGCCGGAAACTATGGCTACACCTTC.